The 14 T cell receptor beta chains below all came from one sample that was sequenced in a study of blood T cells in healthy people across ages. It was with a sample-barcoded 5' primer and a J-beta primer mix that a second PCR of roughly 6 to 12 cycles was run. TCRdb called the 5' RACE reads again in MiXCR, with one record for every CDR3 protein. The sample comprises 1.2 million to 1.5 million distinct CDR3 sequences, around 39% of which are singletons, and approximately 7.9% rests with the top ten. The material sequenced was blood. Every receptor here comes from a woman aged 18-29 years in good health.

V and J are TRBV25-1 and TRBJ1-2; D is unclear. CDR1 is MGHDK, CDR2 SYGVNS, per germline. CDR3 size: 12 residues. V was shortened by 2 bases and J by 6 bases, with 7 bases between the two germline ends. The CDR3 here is CASSEPPDGYTF. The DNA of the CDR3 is TGTGCCAGCAGTGAACCTCCGGATGGCTACACCTTC.

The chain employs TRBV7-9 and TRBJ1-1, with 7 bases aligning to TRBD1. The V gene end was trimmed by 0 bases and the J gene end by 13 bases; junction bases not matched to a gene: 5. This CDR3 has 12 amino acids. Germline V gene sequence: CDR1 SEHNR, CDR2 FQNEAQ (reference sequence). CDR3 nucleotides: TGTGCCAGCAGCTTAGCTGGGACAGTTGGTTTCTTT. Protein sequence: CASSLAGTVGFF.

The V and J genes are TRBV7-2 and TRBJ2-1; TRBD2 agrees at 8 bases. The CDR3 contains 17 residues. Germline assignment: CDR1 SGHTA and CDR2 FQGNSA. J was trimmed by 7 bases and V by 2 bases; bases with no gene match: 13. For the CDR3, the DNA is TGTGCCAGCAGCTTAAGCCCGGGGGGGGTTAGTATGAATGAGCAGTTCTTC. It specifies CASSLSPGGVSMNEQFF.

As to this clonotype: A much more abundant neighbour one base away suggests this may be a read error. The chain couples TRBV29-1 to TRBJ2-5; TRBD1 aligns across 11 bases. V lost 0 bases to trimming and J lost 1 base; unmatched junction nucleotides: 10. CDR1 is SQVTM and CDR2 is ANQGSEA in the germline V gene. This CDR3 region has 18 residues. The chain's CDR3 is CSVEDRTGGRFVQETQYF. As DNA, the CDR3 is TGCAGCGTTGAAGATAGGACAGGGGGCCGATTCGTCCAAGAGACCCAGTACTTC.

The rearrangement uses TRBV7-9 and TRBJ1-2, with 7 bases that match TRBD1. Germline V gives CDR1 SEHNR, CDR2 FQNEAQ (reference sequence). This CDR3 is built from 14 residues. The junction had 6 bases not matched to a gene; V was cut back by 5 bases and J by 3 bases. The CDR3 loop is CASSPQGGHYGYTF. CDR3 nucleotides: TGTGCCAGCAGCCCCCAGGGGGGTCACTATGGCTACACCTTC.

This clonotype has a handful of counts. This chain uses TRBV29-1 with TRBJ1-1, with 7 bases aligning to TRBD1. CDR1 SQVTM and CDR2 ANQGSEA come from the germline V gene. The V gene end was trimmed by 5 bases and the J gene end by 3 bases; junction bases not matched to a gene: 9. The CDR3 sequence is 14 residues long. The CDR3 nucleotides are TGCAGCGTTACCTACGACAGGGCGGACACTGAAGCTTTCTTT. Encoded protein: CSVTYDRADTEAFF.

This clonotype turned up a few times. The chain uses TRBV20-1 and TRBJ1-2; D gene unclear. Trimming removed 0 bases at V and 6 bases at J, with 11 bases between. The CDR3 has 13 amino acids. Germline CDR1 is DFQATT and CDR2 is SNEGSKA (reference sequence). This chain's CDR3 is CSAREPIGDGYTF. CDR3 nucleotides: TGCAGTGCTAGAGAGCCTATTGGGGATGGCTACACCTTC.

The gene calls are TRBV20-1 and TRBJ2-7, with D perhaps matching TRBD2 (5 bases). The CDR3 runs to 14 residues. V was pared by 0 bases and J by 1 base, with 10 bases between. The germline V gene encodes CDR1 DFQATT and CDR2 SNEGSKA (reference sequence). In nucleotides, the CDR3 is TGCAGTGCTAGAGACCCCCGGGGTTCCTACGAGCAGTACTTC. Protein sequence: CSARDPRGSYEQYF.

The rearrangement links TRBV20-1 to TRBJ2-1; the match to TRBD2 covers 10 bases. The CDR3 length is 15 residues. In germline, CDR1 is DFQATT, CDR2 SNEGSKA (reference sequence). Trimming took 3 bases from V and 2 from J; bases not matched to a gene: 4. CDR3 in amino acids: CSASALAGAYNEQFF. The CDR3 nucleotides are TGCAGTGCTAGCGCCCTAGCGGGAGCCTACAATGAGCAGTTCTTC.

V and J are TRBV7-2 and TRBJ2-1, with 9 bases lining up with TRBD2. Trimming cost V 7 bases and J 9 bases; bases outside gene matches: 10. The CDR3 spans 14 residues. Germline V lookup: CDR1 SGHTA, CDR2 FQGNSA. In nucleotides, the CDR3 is TGTGCCAGCACCTCGACTAGCGGCGGTGCTGAGCAGTTCTTC. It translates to CASTSTSGGAEQFF.

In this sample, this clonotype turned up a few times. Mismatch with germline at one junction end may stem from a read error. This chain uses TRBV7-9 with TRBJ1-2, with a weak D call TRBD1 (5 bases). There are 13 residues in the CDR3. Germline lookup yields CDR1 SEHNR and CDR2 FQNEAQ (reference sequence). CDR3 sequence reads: CAGSLSGGEGYTF. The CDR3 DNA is TGTGCCGGCAGCTTATCGGGAGGGGAAGGCTACACCTTC.

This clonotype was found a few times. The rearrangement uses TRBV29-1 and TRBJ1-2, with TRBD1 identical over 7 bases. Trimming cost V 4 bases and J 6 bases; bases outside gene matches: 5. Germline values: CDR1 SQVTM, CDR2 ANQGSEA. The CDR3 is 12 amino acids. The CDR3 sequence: CSVGRGEDGYTF. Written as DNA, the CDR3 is TGCAGCGTTGGCAGGGGGGAAGATGGCTACACCTTC.

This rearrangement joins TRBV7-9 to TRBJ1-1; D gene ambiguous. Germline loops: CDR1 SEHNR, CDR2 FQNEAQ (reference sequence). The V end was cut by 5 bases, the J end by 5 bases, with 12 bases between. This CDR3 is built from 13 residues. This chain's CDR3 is CASSRPIQTEAFF. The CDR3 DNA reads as TGTGCCAGCAGCCGGCCCATTCAGACTGAAGCTTTCTTT. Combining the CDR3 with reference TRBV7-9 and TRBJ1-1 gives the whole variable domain DTGVSQNPRHKITKRGQNVTFRCDPISEHNRLYWYRQTLGQGPEFLTYFQNEAQLEKSRLLSDRFSAERPKGSFSTLEIQRTEQGDSAMYLCASSRPIQTEAFFGQGTRLTVV.

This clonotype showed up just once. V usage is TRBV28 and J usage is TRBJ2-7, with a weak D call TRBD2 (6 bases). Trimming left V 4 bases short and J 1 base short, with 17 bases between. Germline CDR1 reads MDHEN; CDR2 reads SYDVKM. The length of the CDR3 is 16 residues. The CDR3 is CASSSALDYLSYEQYF. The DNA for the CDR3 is TGTGCCAGCAGTTCCGCTCTGGACTACCTTTCCTACGAGCAGTACTTC. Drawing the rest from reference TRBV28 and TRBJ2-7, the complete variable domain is DVKVTQSSRYLVKRTGEKVFLECVQDMDHENMFWYRQDPGLGLRLIYFSYDVKMKEKGDIPEGYSVSREKKERFSLILESASTNQTSMYLCASSSALDYLSYEQYFGPGTRLTVT.